These 10 T cell receptor beta chains originate from one sample sequenced in a study of beta chain features in type 1 diabetes. Study-level results: TCRB CDR3 length was moderately but significantly reduced in all four CD4+ subsets of Type 1 diabetes patients.

No antigen has been identified for these receptors. The authors reverse transcribed all of the isolated RNA, so sequencing captured expressed TCRB transcripts. This table comes from immunoSEQ multiplex PCR, and its TCRdb copy is limited to in-frame clones, with some not included. The sample records more than 100,000 clones, 25% to 35% being singletons. The sequenced material came from central memory CD4+ T cells from blood. These receptors were taken from a woman aged 18-29 years with type 1 diabetes.

J is TRBJ1-5 and V is TRBV28, with 9 positions matching TRBD1. The CDR3 has 17 residues. Germline CDR1 is MDHEN and CDR2 is SYDVKM. The J segment lost 4 bases and the V segment lost 5 bases, leaving 12 bases of the junction unmatched. The chain's CDR3 is CASSLWAGTGSNQPQHF. Here the CDR3 DNA reads TGTGCCAGCAGTCTCTGGGCCGGGACAGGGAGTAATCAGCCCCAGCATTTT.

Only a few counts were recorded for this clone. The chain combines TRBV27 with TRBJ2-7, with 15 bases that match TRBD2. Losses at the gene ends were 4 bases for V and 1 base for J; bases not matched to a gene: 8. CDR1 and CDR2 (germline): MNHEY, SMNVEV (reference sequence). CDR3 length: 18 residues. The DNA of the CDR3 is TGTGCCAGCAGTTCAGCCGGGACTAGCGGGAGGAGGTCCTACGAGCAGTACTTC. Amino acids: CASSSAGTSGRRSYEQYF.

Remarks on this clone: Distinct nucleotide sequences in the sample also encode this CDR3. The rearrangement links TRBV5-1 to TRBJ1-1; the match to TRBD1 covers 7 bases. Germline CDR1 is SGHRS and CDR2 is YFSETQ. V lost 0 bases and J lost 1; bases outside the gene matches: 3. The CDR3 spans 15 residues. The CDR3 DNA follows: TGCGCCAGCAGCTTGGGGGACAGAAGGAACACTGAAGCTTTCTTT. Protein: CASSLGDRRNTEAFF.

A few counts support this clone. The CDR3 sequence: CASSFEPGHLRSHEQFF. The CDR3 bases are TGCGCCAGCAGCTTTGAACCGGGACATTTGCGGTCACATGAGCAGTTCTTC. V and J are TRBV5-1 and TRBJ2-1; maybe TRBD1 (6 bases). Trimming removed 2 bases from V and 8 bases from J, with 23 bases in between. This CDR3 comprises 17 residues. Germline V gene lookup returns CDR1 SGHRS and CDR2 YFSETQ.

This chain uses TRBV30 with TRBJ1-1, with D perhaps TRBD1 (6 bases). Deletions cut 4 bases from V and 0 bases from J, with 9 bases between. Germline CDR1 GTSNPN, CDR2 SVGIG (reference sequence). This CDR3 has 13 residues. The CDR3 is CAWNGQLNTEAFF. CDR3 in DNA: TGTGCCTGGAACGGACAGTTGAACACTGAAGCTTTCTTT.

J is TRBJ1-2 and V is TRBV7-3; 8 bases line up with TRBD1. This CDR3 comprises 13 residues. Trimming at V came to 4 bases and at J to 7 bases, leaving 5 bases not matched to a gene. The germline V gene encodes CDR1 SGHTA and CDR2 FQGTGA. Written as DNA, the CDR3 is TGTGCCAGCAGCTCACAGGGGGGAGGTGGCTACACCTTC. Translated, it gives CASSSQGGGGYTF. The full variable domain, completed using reference TRBV7-3 and TRBJ1-2, is GAGVSQTPSNKVTEKGKYVELRCDPISGHTALYWYRQSLGQGPEFLIYFQGTGAADDSGLPNDRFFAVRPEGSVSTLKIQRTERGDSAVYLCASSSQGGGGYTFGSGTRLTVV.

The genes are TRBV2 and TRBJ2-1, with D possibly being TRBD2 (6 bases). With 7 bases removed from V and 6 bases from J, the gap between germline ends came to 19 bases. Germline CDR1 and CDR2: SNHLY and FYNNEI. The CDR3 runs to 15 residues. In nucleotides, the CDR3 is TGTGCCAGCATCTTCTGGCAGGGAGGCCCCAATGAGCAGTTCTTC. Amino acids: CASIFWQGGPNEQFF.

This clone came up a few times. The V and J genes are TRBV4-1 and TRBJ1-1, with D unclear. Germline V gives CDR1 MGHRA, CDR2 YSYEKL. This CDR3 spans 13 amino acids. Deletions cut 4 bases from V and 8 bases from J, with 14 bases between. The CDR3 DNA reads TGCGCCAGCAGCCCCGCAGGTCCCTGGGAAGCTTTCTTT. As protein: CASSPAGPWEAFF.

The gene calls are TRBV10-2 and TRBJ1-1; tentative D call: TRBD1 (6 bases). Germline loops: CDR1 WSHSY, CDR2 SAAADI. The V end lost 1 base, the J end lost 4 bases, and 13 bases lay between the germline ends. The CDR3 runs 15 residues. The CDR3 DNA follows: TGCGCCAGCAGTGAGTTCGGCAGGGGTAGCACTGAAGCTTTCTTT. Amino acid sequence: CASSEFGRGSTEAFF.

This clone was seen only a few times. CDR3 region: CASSLGSGRTQETQYF. CDR3 DNA sequence: TGTGCCAGCAGCTTAGGGTCCGGGAGGACACAAGAGACCCAGTACTTC. This chain joins TRBV7-9 and TRBJ2-5, with TRBD2 matching over 7 bases. From germline, CDR1 is SEHNR and CDR2 FQNEAQ (reference sequence). The V segment lost 1 base and the J segment 2 bases; nucleotides outside the gene matches: 7. This CDR3 has 16 residues.